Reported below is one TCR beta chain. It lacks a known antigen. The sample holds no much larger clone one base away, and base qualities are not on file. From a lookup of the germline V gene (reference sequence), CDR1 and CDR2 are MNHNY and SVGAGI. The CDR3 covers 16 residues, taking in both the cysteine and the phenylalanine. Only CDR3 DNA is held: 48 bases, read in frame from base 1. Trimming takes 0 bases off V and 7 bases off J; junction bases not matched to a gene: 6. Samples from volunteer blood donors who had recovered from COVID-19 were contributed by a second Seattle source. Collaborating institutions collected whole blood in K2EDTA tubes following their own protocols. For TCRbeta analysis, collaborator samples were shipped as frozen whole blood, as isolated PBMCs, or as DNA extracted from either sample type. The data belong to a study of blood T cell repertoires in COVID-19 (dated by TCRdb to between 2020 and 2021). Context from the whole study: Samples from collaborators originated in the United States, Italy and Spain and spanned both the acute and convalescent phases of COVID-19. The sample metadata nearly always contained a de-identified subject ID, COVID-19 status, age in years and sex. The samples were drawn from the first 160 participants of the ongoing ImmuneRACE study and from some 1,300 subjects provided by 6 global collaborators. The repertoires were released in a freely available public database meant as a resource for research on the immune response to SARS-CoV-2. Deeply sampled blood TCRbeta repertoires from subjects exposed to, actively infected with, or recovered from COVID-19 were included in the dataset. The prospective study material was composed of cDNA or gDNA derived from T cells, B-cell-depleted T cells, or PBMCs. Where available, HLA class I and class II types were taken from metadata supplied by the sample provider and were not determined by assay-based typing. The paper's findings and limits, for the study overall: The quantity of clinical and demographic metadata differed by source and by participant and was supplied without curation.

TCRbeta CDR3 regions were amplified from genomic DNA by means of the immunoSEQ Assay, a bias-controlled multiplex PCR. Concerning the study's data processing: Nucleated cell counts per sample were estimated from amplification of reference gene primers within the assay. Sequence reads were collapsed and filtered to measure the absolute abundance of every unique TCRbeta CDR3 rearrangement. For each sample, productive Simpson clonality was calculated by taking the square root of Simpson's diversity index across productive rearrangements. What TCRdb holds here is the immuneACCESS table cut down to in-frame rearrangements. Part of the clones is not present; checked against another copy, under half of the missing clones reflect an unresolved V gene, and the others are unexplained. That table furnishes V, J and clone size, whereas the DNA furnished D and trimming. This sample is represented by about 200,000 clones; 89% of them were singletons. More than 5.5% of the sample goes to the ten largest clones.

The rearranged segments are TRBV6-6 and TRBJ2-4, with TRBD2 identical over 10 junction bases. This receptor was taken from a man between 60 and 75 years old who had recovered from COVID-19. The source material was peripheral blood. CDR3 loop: CASSYSSGGPRNIQYF. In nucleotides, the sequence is TGTGCCAGCAGTTACTCTAGCGGGGGGCCCCGGAACATTCAGTACTTC.